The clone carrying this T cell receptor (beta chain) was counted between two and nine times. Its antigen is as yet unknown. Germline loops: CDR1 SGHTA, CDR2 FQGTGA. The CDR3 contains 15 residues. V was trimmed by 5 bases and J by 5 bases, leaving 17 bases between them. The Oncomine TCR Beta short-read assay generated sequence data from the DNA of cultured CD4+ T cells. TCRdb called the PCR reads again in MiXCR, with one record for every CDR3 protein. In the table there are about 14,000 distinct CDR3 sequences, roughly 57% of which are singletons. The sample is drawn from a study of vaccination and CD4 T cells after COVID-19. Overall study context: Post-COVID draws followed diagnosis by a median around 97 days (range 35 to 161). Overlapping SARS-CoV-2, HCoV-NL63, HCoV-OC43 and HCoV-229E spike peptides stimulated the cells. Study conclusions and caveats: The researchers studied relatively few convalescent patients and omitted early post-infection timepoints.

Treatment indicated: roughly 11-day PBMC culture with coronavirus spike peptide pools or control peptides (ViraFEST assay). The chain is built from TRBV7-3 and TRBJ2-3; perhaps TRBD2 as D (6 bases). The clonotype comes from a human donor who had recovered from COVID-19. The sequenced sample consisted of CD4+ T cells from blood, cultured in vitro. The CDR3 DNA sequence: TGTGCCAGCAGCCCCCAGGAGGGAGGCCGAGATACGCAGTATTTT. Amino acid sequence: CASSPQEGGRDTQYF.